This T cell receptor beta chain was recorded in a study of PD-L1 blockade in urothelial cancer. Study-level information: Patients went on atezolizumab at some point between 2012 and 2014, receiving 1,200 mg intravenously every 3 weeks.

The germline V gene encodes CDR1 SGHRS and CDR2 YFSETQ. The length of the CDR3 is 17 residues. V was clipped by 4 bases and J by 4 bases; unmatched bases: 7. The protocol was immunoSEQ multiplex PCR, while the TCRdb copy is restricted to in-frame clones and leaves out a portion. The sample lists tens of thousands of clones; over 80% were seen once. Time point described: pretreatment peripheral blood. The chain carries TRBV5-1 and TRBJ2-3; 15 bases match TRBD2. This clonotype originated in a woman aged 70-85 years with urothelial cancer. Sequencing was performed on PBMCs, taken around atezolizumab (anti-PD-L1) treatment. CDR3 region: CASSLGLAGGGADTQYF. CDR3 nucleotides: TGCGCCAGCAGCCTGGGACTAGCGGGGGGCGGGGCAGATACGCAGTATTTT.